One and the same sample provided the 3 T cell receptor beta chains below, sequenced in a study of OX40 agonist ivuxolimab in advanced cancers. Libraries were prepared by immunoSEQ multiplex PCR; TCRdb keeps only in-frame clonotypes and omits some of them. Of about 20,000 clones in the sample, 65% to 85% were seen once. The sequencing used CD4+ or CD8+ T cells sorted from blood, collected in a trial of the OX40 agonist ivuxolimab. The origin of the receptors is an adult with an advanced solid tumor such as melanoma, head and neck, liver or kidney cancer.

This sequence joins TRBV7-2 and TRBJ2-7; the D gene is possibly TRBD1 (6 bases). Per the germline V gene, CDR1 is SGHTA and CDR2 is FQGNSA. This CDR3 is built from 16 residues. V was cut by 1 base and J by 0 bases, with 13 bases left in between. The CDR3 DNA sequence: TGTGCCAGCAGCTTAGGGGCACAGGGTCCCTCCTACGAGCAGTACTTC. It translates to CASSLGAQGPSYEQYF.

The chain recombines TRBV6-1 with TRBJ2-1; no reliable D call. The CDR3 contains 16 residues. V lost 3 bases to trimming and J lost 0 bases, with 12 bases between them. The germline CDR1 and CDR2 sequences are MNHNS and SASEGT. The CDR3 DNA is TGTGCCAGCAGTGACAATTGGTATAGCTCCTACAATGAGCAGTTCTTC. It yields the protein CASSDNWYSSYNEQFF.

V gene TRBV9 combines with J gene TRBJ2-1; a weak D match, TRBD2 (6 bases). This CDR3 has 15 amino acids. Germline CDR1 SGDLS, CDR2 YYNGEE. Deletions cut 3 bases from V and 8 bases from J, with 18 bases between. The CDR3 DNA follows: TGTGCCAGCAGCGCCAGACTAGGATCCCTCGATGAGCAGTTCTTC. Its protein product is CASSARLGSLDEQFF.